This TCR beta chain was captured in a study of T cell clonotyping in hematopoietic cell transplantation. Broader study findings: Without cell sorting, CD4 versus CD8 contributions remain unresolved. Graft donor and pretransplant recipient Inverse Simpson Index values predicted broader posttransplant TCR diversity.

The CDR3 consists of 10 residues. Germline CDR1 is SEHNR and CDR2 is FQNEAQ (reference sequence). With 10 bases removed from V and 11 bases from J, the gap between germline ends came to 14 bases. Measured with immunoSEQ multiplex PCR; TCRdb has only the in-frame clones, and not every one. The sample carries tens of thousands of clones, about 95% recorded once. Documented time point: recipient sample about 28 days before transplant, after cytoreduction. Samples: about 28 days before transplant, then days 30, 100 and 180 after. This clone was counted a single time. Its antigen is unidentified. The sample in question was peripheral blood mononuclear cells, obtained before stem cell transplant. The TCR was taken from a man in his forties or fifties with chronic myeloid leukemia. Some clones in this sample may be carry-over from other donors' samples. The V gene is TRBV7-9, the J gene TRBJ1-1; D is ambiguous. DNA of the CDR3: TGTGCCACCTCGGACCCCGCGGCTTTCTTT. Translating gives CATSDPAAFF.